Shown below are 15 T cell receptor beta chains from a single sample sequenced in a study of cytomegalovirus exposure and HLA in healthy donors. In the PCR, 60 Vbeta and 13 Jbeta primers were used. The data were produced by immunoSEQ multiplex PCR, yet TCRdb's version contains in-frame clones alone and is incomplete. The table records roughly 140,000 clones, around 86% of them present only once. The material sequenced was PBMCs. These receptors were taken from a female donor in good health and CMV-seronegative.

The J gene is TRBJ2-3, the V gene TRBV18; D is unclear. The germline gives CDR1 KGHSH, CDR2 LQKENI. Between the trimmed V and J ends, which lost 0 bases and 2 bases, there was a span of 3 bases. This CDR3 comprises 13 residues. As DNA, the CDR3 is TGTGCCAGCTCACCACCCGTCACAGATACGCAGTATTTT. This sequence encodes CASSPPVTDTQYF.

The chain combines TRBV4-2 with TRBJ2-2; 9 nucleotides match TRBD1. The CDR3 is 15 residues long. The V segment lost 4 bases and the J segment 5 bases; nucleotides outside the gene matches: 5. Per the germline V gene, CDR1 is LGHNA and CDR2 is YNFKEQ. The CDR3 DNA reads as TGTGCCAGCAGCCCGTCGGACAGGGGAACCGGGGAGCTGTTTTTT. Residues: CASSPSDRGTGELFF.

This clone was detected only a few times. The chain combines TRBV30 with TRBJ2-2, with D hard to call. The germline gives CDR1 GTSNPN, CDR2 SVGIG (reference sequence). V lost 1 base and J 6 bases, leaving 6 bases between the germline ends. The CDR3 has 12 residues. CDR3 in DNA: TGTGCCTGGAGTGGAGAAGCCGGGGAGCTGTTTTTT. Its protein product is CAWSGEAGELFF.

In DNA, the CDR3 is TGCGCCAGCAGTAGGAGGATTGGGGAAAAACTGTTTTTT. Its translation: CASSRRIGEKLFF. J is TRBJ1-4 and V is TRBV10-1; D not resolved. V was trimmed by 5 bases and J by 8 bases, leaving 12 bases between them. This CDR3 has 13 amino acids. The germline V gene has CDR1 WNHNN and CDR2 SYGVQD (reference sequence).

This clone was seen a few times. The CDR3 loop reads CASSAYNQPQHF. CDR3 bases: TGTGCCAGCAGCGCCTACAATCAGCCCCAGCATTTT. The rearrangement uses TRBV5-6 and TRBJ1-5; no firm D call. With 4 bases removed from V and 3 bases from J, the gap between germline ends came to 5 bases. Germline values: CDR1 SGHDT, CDR2 YYEEEE. The CDR3 has 12 amino acids. Combining the CDR3 with reference TRBV5-6 and TRBJ1-5 gives the whole variable domain DAGVTQSPTHLIKTRGQQVTLRCSPKSGHDTVSWYQQALGQGPQFIFQYYEEEERQRGNFPDRFSGHQFPNYSSELNVNALLLGDSALYLCASSAYNQPQHFGDGTRLSIL.

This chain joins TRBV29-1 and TRBJ1-1, with D tentatively TRBD1 (6 bases). Germline V gene data show CDR1 as SQVTM and CDR2 as ANQGSEA. The CDR3 runs to 13 residues. V lost 4 bases and J lost 1, with 10 bases in between. The CDR3 region is CSVGGGGNTEAFF. Written as DNA, the CDR3 is TGCAGCGTTGGAGGGGGGGGGAACACTGAAGCTTTCTTT.

The V call is TRBV29-1, the J call TRBJ2-5; possible D gene TRBD2, 5 bases. The germline V and J ends were trimmed by 4 bases and 5 bases, with 11 bases remaining between them. Germline values: CDR1 SQVTM, CDR2 ANQGSEA. The CDR3 is 12 residues long. CDR3 region: CSVVSGLETQYF. Here the CDR3 DNA reads TGCAGCGTTGTTTCGGGGTTGGAGACCCAGTACTTC.

J is TRBJ2-1 and V is TRBV2, with 13 bases aligning to TRBD2. The CDR3 has 18 amino acids. Germline V gene sequence: CDR1 SNHLY, CDR2 FYNNEI. J lost 2 bases, V lost 6 bases, and 10 bases had no gene match. CDR3 region: CASRGGTSGKGAYNEQFF. DNA of the CDR3: TGTGCCAGCAGAGGCGGGACTAGCGGGAAGGGGGCCTACAATGAGCAGTTCTTC. Looking up the rest from reference TRBV2 and TRBJ2-1 gives the full variable domain: EPEVTQTPSHQVTQMGQEVILRCVPISNHLYFYWYRQILGQKVEFLVSFYNNEISEKSEIFDDQFSVERPDGSNFTLKIRSTKLEDSAMYFCASRGGTSGKGAYNEQFFGPGTRLTVL.

The chain uses TRBV27 and TRBJ1-2; 8 bases are a match to TRBD1. Germline V gene sequence: CDR1 MNHEY, CDR2 SMNVEV (reference sequence). Unmatched junction bases numbered 9, after V lost 5 bases and J lost 4 bases. The CDR3 is 15 residues long. CDR3 protein: CASSPGQAYPYGYTF. DNA of the CDR3: TGTGCCAGCAGTCCGGGACAGGCCTATCCCTATGGCTACACCTTC.

About this clone itself: As the CDR3 is not closed by the conserved phenylalanine or tryptophan, this likely results from a read error. This sequence joins TRBV29-1 and TRBJ1-3; the match to TRBD1 covers 7 bases. CDR3 size: 13 residues. V shed 6 bases, J shed 7 bases, and the junction held 9 bases outside the gene matches. Germline V lookup: CDR1 SQVTM, CDR2 ANQGSEA. CDR3 sequence (DNA): TGCAGCGTCCGACAGGGTGCAAGGAACACCATATATGTT. It translates to CSVRQGARNTIYV.

The V and J genes are TRBV18 and TRBJ1-2; 7 positions agree with TRBD1. Germline V gene data show CDR1 as KGHSH and CDR2 as LQKENI. The CDR3 is 18 amino acids. V lost 4 bases, J lost 0 bases, and 14 bases stayed unmatched. The CDR3 nucleotides are TGTGCCAGCTCACGTCCGATCAGGGGGACCTTAGCTAACTATGGCTACACCTTC. It translates to CASSRPIRGTLANYGYTF.

The gene calls are TRBV7-3 and TRBJ2-7; 7 bases align to TRBD2. CDR3 length: 15 amino acids. Germline V CDR1 and CDR2: SGHTA, FQGTGA. V was clipped by 4 bases and J by 4 bases; unmatched bases: 10. The CDR3 sequence: CASSSSGGGPYEQYF. CDR3 sequence (DNA): TGTGCCAGCAGCTCCTCGGGAGGAGGGCCTTACGAGCAGTACTTC.

The chain is built from TRBV6-5 and TRBJ2-2; D may be TRBD2 (6 bases). V gave up 3 bases and J gave up 4 bases, with 15 bases separating them. In germline, CDR1 is MNHEY, CDR2 SVGAGI. This CDR3 has 16 amino acids. The CDR3 DNA follows: TGTGCCAGCAGTTATCCGGCTGCGGGACGCACCGGGGAGCTGTTTTTT. Its protein product is CASSYPAAGRTGELFF.

The sample holds a few counts of this clone. The V gene is TRBV2, the J gene TRBJ2-2; the match to TRBD2 covers 8 bases. This CDR3 has 15 residues. Germline CDR1 reads SNHLY; CDR2 reads FYNNEI. The trim removed 4 bases at V and 7 bases at J, leaving 8 bases unmatched. The CDR3 reads CASSANAGGNGELFF. CDR3 bases: TGTGCCAGCAGTGCTAATGCGGGAGGAAACGGGGAGCTGTTTTTT.

This clone was observed a few times. This chain joins TRBV27 and TRBJ1-1; 7 bases agree with TRBD1. J lost 4 bases, V lost 4 bases, and 6 bases had no gene match. This CDR3 spans 14 amino acids. The germline CDR1 and CDR2 sequences are MNHEY and SMNVEV (reference sequence). The CDR3 sequence is CASSSRDSLTEAFF. CDR3 nucleotide sequence: TGTGCCAGCAGTTCCCGGGACAGTCTCACTGAAGCTTTCTTT.